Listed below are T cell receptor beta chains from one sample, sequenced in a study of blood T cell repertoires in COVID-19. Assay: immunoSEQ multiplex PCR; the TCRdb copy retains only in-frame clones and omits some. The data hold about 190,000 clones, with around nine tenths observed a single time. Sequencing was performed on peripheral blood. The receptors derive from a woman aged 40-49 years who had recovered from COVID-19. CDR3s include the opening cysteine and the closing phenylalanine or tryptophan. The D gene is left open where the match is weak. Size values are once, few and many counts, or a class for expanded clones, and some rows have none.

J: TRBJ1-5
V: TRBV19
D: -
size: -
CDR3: CASSGDSNQPQHF
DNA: TGTGCCAGTTCAGGGGATAGCAATCAGCCCCAGCATTTT

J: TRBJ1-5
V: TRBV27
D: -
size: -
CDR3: CASSFSYRISNQPQHF
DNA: TGTGCCAGCAGTTTTTCGTACAGGATTAGCAATCAGCCCCAGCATTTT

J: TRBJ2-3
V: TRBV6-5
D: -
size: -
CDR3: CATFRDNTDTQYF
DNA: TGTGCCACGTTCCGGGACAACACAGATACGCAGTATTTT

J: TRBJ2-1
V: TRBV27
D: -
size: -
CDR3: CASRPDRISYNEQFF
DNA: TGTGCCAGCAGACCTGACAGGATCTCCTACAATGAGCAGTTCTTC

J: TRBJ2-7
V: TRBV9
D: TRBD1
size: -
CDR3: CASSVAGTDYEQYF
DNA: TGTGCCAGCAGCGTAGCGGGGACAGACTACGAGCAGTACTTC

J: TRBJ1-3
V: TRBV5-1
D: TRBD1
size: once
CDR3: CASSLGTGGNGNTIYF
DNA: TGCGCCAGCAGCTTGGGCACAGGGGGCAATGGAAACACCATATATTTT

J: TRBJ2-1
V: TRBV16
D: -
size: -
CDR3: CASSQSLASNEQFF
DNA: TGTGCCAGCAGCCAATCGCTGGCTAGCAATGAGCAGTTCTTC

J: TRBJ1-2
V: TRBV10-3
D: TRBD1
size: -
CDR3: CAISAGGAYGYTF
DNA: TGTGCCATCAGTGCAGGGGGAGCCTATGGCTACACCTTC

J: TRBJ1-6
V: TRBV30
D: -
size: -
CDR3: CAGQGTSNNSPLHF
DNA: TGTGCGGGGCAGGGGACCTCGAATAATTCACCCCTCCACTTT

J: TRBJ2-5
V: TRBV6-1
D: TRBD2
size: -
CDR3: CASSDGFSGSGEETQYF
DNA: TGTGCCAGCAGTGACGGCTTTAGCGGGAGTGGAGAAGAGACCCAGTACTTC

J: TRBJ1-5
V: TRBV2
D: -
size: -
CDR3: CASSRAGQPQHF
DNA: TGTGCCAGCTCTCGAGCGGGTCAGCCCCAGCATTTT

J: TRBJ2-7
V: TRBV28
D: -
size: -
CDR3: CASSARVPQYF
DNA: TGTGCCAGCAGTGCCAGGGTCCCGCAGTACTTC

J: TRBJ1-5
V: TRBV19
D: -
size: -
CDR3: CASSRSAVSRQPQHF
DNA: TGTGCCAGTAGTAGGTCCGCGGTTTCCCGGCAGCCCCAGCATTTT

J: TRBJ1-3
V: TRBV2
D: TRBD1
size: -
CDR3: CASSPGQVRNTIYF
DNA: TGTGCCAGCAGTCCTGGACAGGTTAGAAACACCATATATTTT

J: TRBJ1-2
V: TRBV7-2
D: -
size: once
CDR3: CASSVDRLAFSGYTF
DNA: TGTGCCAGCAGCGTAGACAGGCTGGCTTTTTCTGGCTACACCTTC

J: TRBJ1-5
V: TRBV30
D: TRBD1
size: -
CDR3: CAWSGTGTGVNQPQHF
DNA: TGTGCCTGGAGTGGAACCGGGACAGGGGTGAATCAGCCCCAGCATTTT

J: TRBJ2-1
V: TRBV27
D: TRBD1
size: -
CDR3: CASSKVSTGGIGEQFF
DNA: TGTGCCAGCAGTAAAGTATCGACAGGGGGGATAGGTGAGCAGTTCTTC

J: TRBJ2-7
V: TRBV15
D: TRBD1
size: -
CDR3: CATSGLGQGAYEQYF
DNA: TGTGCCACCAGCGGGCTAGGACAGGGGGCCTACGAGCAGTACTTC

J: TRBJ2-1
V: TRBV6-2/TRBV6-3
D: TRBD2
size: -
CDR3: CASSSGLAGDNEQFF
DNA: TGTGCCAGCAGTTCGGGACTAGCGGGAGACAATGAGCAGTTCTTC

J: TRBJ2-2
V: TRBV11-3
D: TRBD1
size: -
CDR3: CASSPPGGQGVNTGELFF
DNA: TGTGCCAGCAGCCCTCCGGGGGGACAGGGAGTGAACACCGGGGAGCTGTTTTTT

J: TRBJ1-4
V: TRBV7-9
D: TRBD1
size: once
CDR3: CASSSPGQGALLFF
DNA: TGTGCCAGCAGCTCCCCGGGACAGGGGGCTTTACTGTTTTTT

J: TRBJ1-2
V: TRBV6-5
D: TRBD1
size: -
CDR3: CASSLDRGGFGYTF
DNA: TGTGCCAGCAGTCTCGACAGGGGCGGATTTGGCTACACCTTC

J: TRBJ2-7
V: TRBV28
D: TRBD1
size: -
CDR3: CASNGQGSYEQYF
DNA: TGTGCCAGCAACGGACAGGGTTCCTACGAGCAGTACTTC

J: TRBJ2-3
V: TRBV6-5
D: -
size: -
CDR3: CASSPGTDTQYF
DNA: TGTGCCAGCAGTCCTGGCACAGATACGCAGTATTTT

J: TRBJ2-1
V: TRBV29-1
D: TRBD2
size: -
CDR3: CSVEEFGLAGGPLSYNEQFF
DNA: TGCAGCGTTGAAGAATTCGGATTAGCGGGAGGGCCCCTCTCCTACAATGAGCAGTTCTTC

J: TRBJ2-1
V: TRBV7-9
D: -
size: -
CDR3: CASRGWDSASYGAGSEQFF
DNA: TGTGCCAGCAGGGGGTGGGATTCGGCGAGCTATGGGGCAGGTAGTGAGCAGTTCTTC

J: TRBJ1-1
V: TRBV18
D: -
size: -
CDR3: CASSPSVAGTEAFF
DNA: TGTGCCAGCTCACCATCGGTTGCGGGAACTGAAGCTTTCTTT

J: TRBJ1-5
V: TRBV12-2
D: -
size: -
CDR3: CASRLESLRGQGPQPQHF
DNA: TGTGCAAGTCGCTTAGAATCATTGAGGGGACAGGGGCCTCAGCCCCAGCATTTT

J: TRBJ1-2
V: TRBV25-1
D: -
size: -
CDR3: CASSQGYGYTF
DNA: TGTGCCAGCAGCCAGGGTTACGGCTACACCTTC

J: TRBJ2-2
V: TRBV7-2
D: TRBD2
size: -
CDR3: CASSSGGGGELFF
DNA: TGTGCCAGCAGCTCGGGAGGCGGCGGGGAGCTGTTTTTT

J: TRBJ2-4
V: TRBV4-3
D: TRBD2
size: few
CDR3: CASSPGGGRNIQYF
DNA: TGCGCCAGCAGTCCCGGCGGGGGGCGCAACATTCAGTACTTC

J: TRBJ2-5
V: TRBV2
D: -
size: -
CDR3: CASSELLSGMGDQETQYF
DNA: TGTGCCAGCAGTGAACTTCTATCGGGGATGGGTGACCAAGAGACCCAGTACTTC

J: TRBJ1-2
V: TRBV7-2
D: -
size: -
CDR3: CASSPRQNYGYTF
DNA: TGTGCCAGCAGCCCAAGACAGAACTATGGCTACACCTTC

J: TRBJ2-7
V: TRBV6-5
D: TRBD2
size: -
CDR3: CASSYRLAETSYEQYF
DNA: TGTGCCAGCAGTTACAGGCTAGCGGAGACCTCCTACGAGCAGTACTTC

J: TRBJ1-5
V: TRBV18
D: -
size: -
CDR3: CASSKVGAGDTNQPQHF
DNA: TGTGCCAGCTCAAAGGTCGGAGCAGGGGACACAAATCAGCCCCAGCATTTT

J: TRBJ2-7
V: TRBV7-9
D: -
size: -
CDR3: CASSPPTRAAEQYF
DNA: TGTGCCAGCAGCCCGCCAACGAGGGCAGCCGAGCAGTACTTC

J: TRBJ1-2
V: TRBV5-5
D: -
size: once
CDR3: CASSLGQGFGYGYTF
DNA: TGTGCCAGCAGCTTGGGTCAGGGGTTTGGCTATGGCTACACCTTC

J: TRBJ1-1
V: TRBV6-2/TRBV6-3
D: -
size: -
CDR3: CASSLRNTEAFF
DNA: TGTGCCAGCAGCCTCAGAAACACTGAAGCTTTCTTT

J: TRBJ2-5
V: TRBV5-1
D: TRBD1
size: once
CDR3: CASSLEAAGGSETQYF
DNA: TGCGCCAGCAGCTTGGAAGCGGCAGGGGGCTCAGAGACCCAGTACTTC

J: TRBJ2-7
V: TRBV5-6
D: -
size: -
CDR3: CASSWDTYEQYF
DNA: TGTGCCAGCAGCTGGGACACCTACGAGCAGTACTTC

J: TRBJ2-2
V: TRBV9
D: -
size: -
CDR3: CASSPDGDSGELFF
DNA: TGTGCCAGCAGCCCCGACGGGGATTCCGGGGAGCTGTTTTTT

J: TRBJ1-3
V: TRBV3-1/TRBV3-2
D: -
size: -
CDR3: CASSPGHLSGNTIYF
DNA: TGTGCCAGCAGCCCGGGACACCTCTCTGGAAACACCATATATTTT

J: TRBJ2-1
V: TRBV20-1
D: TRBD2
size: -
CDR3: CSASPGTRDRNEQFF
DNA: TGCAGTGCTAGTCCCGGGACTAGGGATAGGAATGAGCAGTTCTTC

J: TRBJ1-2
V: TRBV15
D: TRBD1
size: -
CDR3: CATSRDVREQGIGYTF
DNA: TGTGCCACCAGCAGAGATGTAAGGGAACAGGGGATTGGCTACACCTTC

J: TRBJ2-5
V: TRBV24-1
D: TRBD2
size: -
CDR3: CATSSAGAGDETQYF
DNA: TGTGCCACCAGCTCAGCCGGGGCGGGAGACGAGACCCAGTACTTC

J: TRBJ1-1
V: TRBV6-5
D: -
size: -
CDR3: CASSYAGFTEAFF
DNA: TGTGCCAGCAGTTATGCGGGTTTCACTGAAGCTTTCTTT

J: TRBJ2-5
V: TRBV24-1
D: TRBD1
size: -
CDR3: CATSDRGLTETQYF
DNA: TGTGCCACCAGTGACAGGGGGCTAACAGAGACCCAGTACTTC

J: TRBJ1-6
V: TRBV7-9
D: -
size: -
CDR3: CASSEKRPLGEGGSPLHF
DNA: TGTGCCAGCAGCGAAAAACGACCTTTAGGAGAGGGTGGATCACCCCTCCACTTT

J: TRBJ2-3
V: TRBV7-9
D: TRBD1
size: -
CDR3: CASTFLGTAFTDTQYF
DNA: TGTGCCAGCACTTTTCTAGGGACAGCGTTCACAGATACGCAGTATTTT

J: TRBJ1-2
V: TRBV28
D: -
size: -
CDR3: CASSLNSNYGYTF
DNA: TGTGCCAGCAGTTTAAACAGTAACTATGGCTACACCTTC

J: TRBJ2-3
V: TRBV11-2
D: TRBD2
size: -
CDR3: CASSLAGGPSTDTQYF
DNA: TGTGCCAGCAGCTTAGCGGGAGGGCCGAGTACAGATACGCAGTATTTT

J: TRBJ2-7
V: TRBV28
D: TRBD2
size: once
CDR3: CASIASAGDPHEQYF
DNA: TGTGCCAGCATAGCAAGTGCGGGAGACCCCCACGAGCAGTACTTC

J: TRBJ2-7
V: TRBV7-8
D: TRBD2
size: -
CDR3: CASSLSLAGVSEQYF
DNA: TGTGCCAGCAGCTTATCACTAGCGGGAGTGTCCGAGCAGTACTTC

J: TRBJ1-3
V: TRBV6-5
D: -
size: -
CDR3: CASSPGTRAGNTIYF
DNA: TGTGCCAGCAGTCCAGGGACTAGGGCTGGAAACACCATATATTTT

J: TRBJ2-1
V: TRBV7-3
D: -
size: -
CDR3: CASSPTGEPYNEQFF
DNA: TGTGCCAGCAGCCCCACGGGGGAGCCCTACAATGAGCAGTTCTTC

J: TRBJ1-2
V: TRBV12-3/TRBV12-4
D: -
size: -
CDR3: CASSPGFGYTF
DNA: TGTGCCAGCAGTCCAGGGTTTGGCTACACCTTC

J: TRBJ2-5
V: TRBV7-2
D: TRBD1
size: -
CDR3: CASSLGTGQETQYF
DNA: TGTGCCAGCAGCCTAGGGACAGGGCAAGAGACCCAGTACTTC

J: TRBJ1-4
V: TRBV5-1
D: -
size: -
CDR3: CASSPQIATNEKLFF
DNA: TGCGCCAGCAGCCCTCAGATCGCAACTAATGAAAAACTGTTTTTT

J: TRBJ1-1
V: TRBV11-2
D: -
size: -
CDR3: CASSLEATEAFF
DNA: TGTGCCAGCAGCTTAGAAGCGACTGAAGCTTTCTTT